The next 20 T cell receptor beta chains were all read from a single sample in a study of blood T cell repertoires in COVID-19 (TCRdb year 2020). The library was obtained by the immunoSEQ multiplex PCR assay. TCRdb's version of the immuneACCESS table is confined to in-frame rearrangements and falls short of the full clone set. An unresolved V gene accounts for under half of the shortfall where checked; the remainder is of unknown origin. For this sample the table gives 150,000 to 200,000 clones, of which 81% were detected only once. In total, the top ten clones hold approximately 11% of the sample. The sequenced material came from peripheral blood. The origin of the receptors is a woman aged 35 to 49 with COVID-19, enrolled during active disease.

This chain joins TRBV14 and TRBJ1-2; 7 positions agree with TRBD1. With V trimmed by 4 bases and J by 6 bases, 14 bases remained unmatched. From germline, CDR1 is SGHDN and CDR2 FVKESK. The CDR3 spans 16 residues. The CDR3 is CASSPPFPAQGDGYTF. CDR3 DNA: TGTGCCAGCAGCCCGCCTTTTCCCGCTCAGGGGGATGGCTACACCTTC.

J is TRBJ2-7 and V is TRBV6-2 or TRBV6-3; a weak D match, TRBD2 (7 bases). The CDR3 is 15 amino acids. Germline V gene data show CDR1 as MNHEY and CDR2 as SVGEGT. V shed 3 bases and J shed 4 bases, with 16 bases lying between them. The CDR3 loop reads CASSYLRGPEYEQYV. The CDR3 nucleotides read TGTGCCAGCAGTTATTTGCGGGGGCCCGAGTACGAGCAGTACGTC.

V gene TRBV2 combines with J gene TRBJ2-2; 10 bases fit TRBD1. V shed 7 bases, J shed 8 bases, and the junction held 7 bases outside the gene matches. From germline, CDR1 is SNHLY and CDR2 FYNNEI. The CDR3 sequence is 14 residues long. The CDR3: CASKTGGVSGELFF. For the CDR3, the DNA is TGTGCCAGCAAGACAGGGGGCGTTTCTGGGGAGCTGTTTTTT.

This clone came up once. The rearrangement links TRBV29-1 to TRBJ1-1, with no clear D. Trimming removed 2 bases at V and 4 bases at J, with 11 bases between. CDR3 length: 13 residues. In germline, CDR1 is SQVTM, CDR2 ANQGSEA. The CDR3 sequence: CSVERAEGTEAFF. CDR3 in DNA: TGCAGCGTTGAACGTGCGGAGGGCACTGAAGCTTTCTTT.

This clone was seen only once. The chain has TRBV7-9 and TRBJ1-6; D remains ambiguous. Germline V lookup: CDR1 SEHNR, CDR2 FQNEAQ (reference sequence). V was pared by 1 base and J by 7 bases, with 8 bases between. The CDR3 totals 14 residues. The CDR3 DNA follows: TGTGCCAGCAGCTTAGAGCCGGGGAATTCACCCCTCCACTTT. It codes for CASSLEPGNSPLHF.

V usage is TRBV19 and J usage is TRBJ1-1, with no clear D. Germline V gene data show CDR1 as LNHDA and CDR2 as SQIVND (reference sequence). The germline V and J ends were trimmed by 3 bases and 0 bases, with 11 bases remaining between them. The CDR3 has 15 residues. The CDR3 bases are TGTGCCAGTAGTATCGGTTCGGGATTGAACACTGAAGCTTTCTTT. Residues: CASSIGSGLNTEAFF.

This sequence joins TRBV21-1 and TRBJ1-6. TRBV21-1 is flagged as a pseudogene. This CDR3 region has 13 residues. The CDR3 sequence is CASSTRFSRPLHF. In DNA, the CDR3 is TGTGCCAGCAGCACGCGATTTAGTCGGCCCCTCCACTTT.

This chain connects TRBV11-2 to TRBJ2-7; D remains ambiguous. Trimming left V 4 bases short and J 3 bases short, with 4 bases between. The CDR3 covers 11 residues. CDR1 is SGHAT and CDR2 is FQNNGV in the germline V gene. CDR3 protein: CASSSHYEQYV. In DNA, the CDR3 is TGTGCCAGCAGCTCACACTACGAGCAGTACGTC.

The chain recombines TRBV7-9 with TRBJ1-2, with a weak D call TRBD1 (5 bases). Trimming stripped 5 bases from V and 3 bases from J, with 10 bases between. Germline V lookup: CDR1 SEHNR, CDR2 FQNEAQ (reference sequence). The CDR3 is 13 residues long. The CDR3 protein is CASSHQTDYGYTF. DNA of the CDR3: TGTGCCAGCAGCCACCAGACAGACTATGGCTACACCTTC.

V usage is TRBV19 and J usage is TRBJ1-5, with TRBD1 identical over 9 bases. Germline CDR1 LNHDA, CDR2 SQIVND (reference sequence). The V gene end was trimmed by 1 base and the J gene end by 0 bases; junction bases not matched to a gene: 10. The CDR3 sequence is 19 residues long. The CDR3 region is CASSIGPQGAFNSNQPQHF. CDR3 DNA sequence: TGTGCCAGTAGTATAGGACCACAGGGGGCTTTTAATAGCAATCAGCCCCAGCATTTT.

V gene TRBV6-2 or TRBV6-3 combines with J gene TRBJ1-1, with no clear D. Germline CDR1 and CDR2: MNHEY and SVGEGT. The V end lost 6 bases, the J end lost 3 bases, and 29 bases lay between the germline ends. The CDR3 covers 19 residues. The CDR3 bases are TGTGCCAGCAGCATGGTTTCCTTCAAAAGACTTGGCCTTTACACTGAAGCTTTCTTT. Protein product: CASSMVSFKRLGLYTEAFF.

The rearrangement joins TRBV19 to TRBJ2-1, with TRBD2 matching over 10 bases. This CDR3 has 16 residues. Germline V gene data show CDR1 as LNHDA and CDR2 as SQIVND (reference sequence). V shed 4 bases, J shed 5 bases, and the junction held 8 bases outside the gene matches. The CDR3 region is CASSRSGGAFNNEQFF. CDR3 sequence (DNA): TGTGCCAGTAGTAGGAGCGGGGGGGCCTTTAACAATGAGCAGTTCTTC.

This chain joins TRBV9 and TRBJ2-3, with D possibly TRBD1 on 5 matching bases. The V end lost 3 bases, the J end lost 3 bases, and 11 bases lay between the germline ends. Germline lookup yields CDR1 SGDLS and CDR2 YYNGEE. The CDR3 spans 14 residues. The CDR3 spells CASSGGPWTDTQYF. The CDR3 coding sequence is TGTGCCAGCAGCGGGGGCCCATGGACAGATACGCAGTATTTT.

J is TRBJ1-4 and V is TRBV19; 7 bases are shared with TRBD1. The V gene's germline CDR1 is LNHDA and CDR2 SQIVND (reference sequence). The J segment lost 7 bases and the V segment lost 7 bases, leaving 6 bases of the junction unmatched. The CDR3 extends over 13 amino acids. The CDR3 here is CASNDRVFEKLFF. In nucleotides, the CDR3 is TGTGCCAGTAACGACAGGGTTTTTGAAAAACTGTTTTTT.

The V call is TRBV7-2, the J call TRBJ2-3; D gene uncertain. Between the trimmed V and J ends, which lost 5 bases and 2 bases, there was a span of 11 bases. CDR1 is SGHTA, CDR2 FQGNSA, per germline. The CDR3 is made up of 14 amino acids. CDR3 sequence: CASSPNSYTDTQYF. The CDR3 DNA reads as TGTGCCAGCAGCCCCAACTCTTACACAGATACGCAGTATTTT.

The rearrangement links TRBV6-5 to TRBJ2-2; TRBD2 aligns across 13 bases. In germline, CDR1 is MNHEY, CDR2 SVGAGI. With 6 bases clipped from V and 6 bases from J, the junction kept 4 bases outside the gene matches. The CDR3 contains 15 residues. The CDR3 nucleotides are TGTGCCAGCAGCCCAGGACTAGCGGGAGCCGGGGAGCTGTTTTTT. This gives the protein CASSPGLAGAGELFF.

V usage is TRBV25-1 and J usage is TRBJ2-7; the match to TRBD1 covers 8 bases. Per germline, CDR1 MGHDK and CDR2 SYGVNS. The CDR3 runs 13 residues. The junction had 3 bases not matched to a gene; V was cut back by 4 bases and J by 4 bases. DNA for the CDR3: TGTGCCAGCAGTGGCGGACAGGGTTACGAGCAGTACGTC. Its protein product is CASSGGQGYEQYV.

V and J are TRBV2 and TRBJ2-1, with D possibly being TRBD2 (6 bases). Germline loops: CDR1 SNHLY, CDR2 FYNNEI. V gave up 4 bases and J gave up 9 bases, with 19 bases separating them. The CDR3 is made up of 15 amino acids. The CDR3 bases are TGTGCCAGCAGTGGCGTGGTAGCGGAACGTCCTGAGCAGTTCTTC. Its translation is CASSGVVAERPEQFF.

The chain couples TRBV28 to TRBJ2-7, with D uncertain. The CDR3 runs 13 residues. The germline CDR1 and CDR2 sequences are MDHEN and SYDVKM. V lost 10 bases and J lost 3, with 16 bases in between. The chain's CDR3 is CATTQALLYEQYF. The CDR3 nucleotides are TGTGCCACCACTCAGGCGTTGCTCTACGAGCAGTACTTC.

The sample holds one count of this clone. The genes are TRBV2 and TRBJ2-1; 7 bases line up with TRBD2. From germline, CDR1 is SNHLY and CDR2 FYNNEI. This CDR3 comprises 15 residues. V shed 6 bases, J shed 3 bases, and the junction held 8 bases outside the gene matches. The CDR3 nucleotides read TGTGCCAGCAGAGGGACTACAGACTTCTACAATGAGCAGTTCTTC. Its translation: CASRGTTDFYNEQFF.